Listed here are 28 T cell receptor beta chains from one sample, sequenced in a study of shared clonotypes between healthy human individuals. Libraries were prepared by immunoSEQ multiplex PCR; TCRdb keeps only in-frame clonotypes and omits some of them. The sample yields 2 million to 2.5 million clones, roughly 95% seen once. The sample was naive CD4+ T cells sorted from blood. Subset given: CD45RA+ positively selected. The receptors here all came from a man aged 18 to 29 in good health.

As for this clone: This specimen includes other DNA sequences encoding the same CDR3. The rearrangement uses TRBV6-1 and TRBJ2-7, with D possibly TRBD1 on 6 matching bases. V was cut by 6 bases and J by 1 base, with 7 bases left in between. In germline, CDR1 is MNHNS, CDR2 SASEGT. This CDR3 comprises 12 residues. The CDR3 loop is CASRDSSYEQYF. The CDR3 nucleotides are TGTGCCAGCAGGGACAGTTCCTACGAGCAGTACTTC.

The V call is TRBV10-3, the J call TRBJ2-7, with 8 positions matching TRBD1. V lost 0 bases, J lost 0 bases, and 4 bases stayed unmatched. In germline, CDR1 is ENHRY, CDR2 SYGVKD. This CDR3 contains 16 residues. Here the CDR3 DNA reads TGTGCCATCAGTGAGTCCAGGACAGGGTCCTCCTACGAGCAGTACTTC. Amino acid sequence: CAISESRTGSSYEQYF.

The V gene is TRBV6-6, the J gene TRBJ1-1, with D maybe TRBD1 (5 bases). Germline loops: CDR1 MNHNY, CDR2 SVGAGI (reference sequence). V was pared by 0 bases and J by 3 bases, with 11 bases between. The CDR3 sequence is 15 residues long. The DNA of the CDR3 is TGTGCCAGCAGTTACTCGTCAGGGAGGGACACTGAAGCTTTCTTT. This gives the protein CASSYSSGRDTEAFF.

This clone was seen a handful of times. The V and J genes are TRBV15 and TRBJ1-6; D is uncertain. Trimming stripped 3 bases from V and 2 bases from J, with 2 bases between. Germline V lookup: CDR1 LNHNV, CDR2 YYDKDF (reference sequence). The CDR3 is 13 amino acids. CDR3 nucleotide sequence: TGTGCCACCAGCAGCACCTATAATTCACCCCTCCACTTT. Amino acids: CATSSTYNSPLHF.

V gene TRBV5-1 combines with J gene TRBJ2-2; D might be TRBD2 (5 bases). Germline CDR1 reads SGHRS; CDR2 reads YFSETQ. The CDR3 runs 16 residues. Trimming removed 0 bases from V and 0 bases from J, with 9 bases in between. The CDR3 region has the DNA TGCGCCAGCAGCTTGGTTTCGGACTCGAACACCGGGGAGCTGTTTTTT. Its protein is CASSLVSDSNTGELFF.

This clone was detected only once. V usage is TRBV6-5 and J usage is TRBJ1-5, with D possibly being TRBD1 (5 bases). The germline V gene has CDR1 MNHEY and CDR2 SVGAGI. V lost 7 bases to trimming and J lost 0 bases, with 13 bases between them. The CDR3 totals 15 residues. The CDR3 is CASNPGAYSNQPQHF. For the CDR3, the DNA is TGTGCCAGCAATCCCGGGGCTTATAGCAATCAGCCCCAGCATTTT.

V usage is TRBV5-1 and J usage is TRBJ1-4; D remains ambiguous. Germline CDR1 and CDR2: SGHRS and YFSETQ. The CDR3 loop spans 18 amino acids. V lost 3 bases and J lost 0, with 18 bases in between. Written as DNA, the CDR3 is TGCGCCAGCAGCTCTTCACACGCCCCGGTGGCAACTAATGAAAAACTGTTTTTT. This translates into CASSSSHAPVATNEKLFF.

The rearrangement links TRBV30 to TRBJ1-2, with D unclear. With 2 bases removed from V and 6 bases from J, the gap between germline ends came to 13 bases. Germline assignment: CDR1 GTSNPN and CDR2 SVGIG (reference sequence). The CDR3 spans 13 residues. The CDR3 loop reads CAWSPPQSDGYTF. DNA of the CDR3: TGTGCCTGGAGTCCCCCCCAATCGGATGGCTACACCTTC. The whole variable domain, filled in from reference TRBV30 and TRBJ1-2, reads SQTIHQWPATLVQPVGSPLSLECTVEGTSNPNLYWYRQAAGRGLQLLFYSVGIGQISSEVPQNLSASRPQDRQFILSSKKLLLSDSGFYLCAWSPPQSDGYTFGSGTRLTVV.

The chain has TRBV7-2 and TRBJ1-5, with TRBD1 as a possible D gene (5 bases). CDR1 and CDR2 (germline): SGHTA, FQGNSA. V was clipped by 0 bases and J by 7 bases, with 16 bases between them. The CDR3 is 16 amino acids. DNA of the CDR3: TGTGCCAGCAGCTTAGCGCTTGGGGGGGAACGGCAGCCCCAGCATTTT. This encodes CASSLALGGERQPQHF.

This clone was seen a handful of times. Sequence at one end of the junction differs from germline and may be a read error. The chain is built from TRBV2 and TRBJ2-2, with a possible D match to TRBD2 (5 bases). The CDR3 sequence is 15 residues long. Germline V gene lookup returns CDR1 SNHLY and CDR2 FYNNEI. CDR3: CASREGSSVTGELFF. The CDR3 region has the DNA TGTGCCAGCAGAGAAGGGAGCAGTGTCACCGGGGAGCTGTTTTTT.

The chain recombines TRBV27 with TRBJ2-6, with TRBD1 as a possible D gene (5 bases). CDR3 length: 18 amino acids. Germline V gives CDR1 MNHEY, CDR2 SMNVEV (reference sequence). Trimming took off 6 bases at V and 0 bases at J, with 18 bases between the two ends. CDR3 in amino acids: CASSQEIGVGSGANVLTF. The CDR3 region has the DNA TGTGCCAGCAGCCAGGAGATAGGGGTGGGCTCTGGGGCCAACGTCCTGACTTTC.

A note on this clone: This CDR3 is also generated by other DNA sequences in the sample. V is TRBV18 and J is TRBJ2-2; D possibly corresponds to TRBD2 (6 bases). The CDR3 spans 13 residues. In germline, CDR1 is KGHSH, CDR2 LQKENI. The V end was cut by 6 bases, the J end by 1 base, with 6 bases between. This CDR3 reads CASSSGNTGELFF. The CDR3 nucleotides read TGTGCCAGCTCTAGCGGGAACACCGGGGAGCTGTTTTTT.

This clone was counted a single time. The chain joins TRBV10-3 to TRBJ2-3, with TRBD1 matching 8 bases. CDR1 and CDR2 from the germline V gene are ENHRY and SYGVKD. V shed 9 bases, J shed 3 bases, and the junction held 5 bases outside the gene matches. CDR3 size: 13 residues. Here the CDR3 reads CAISGGWTDTQYF. In DNA, the CDR3 is TGTGCCATTTCAGGGGGCTGGACAGATACGCAGTATTTT.

CDR3 region: CASCRTGWGAEAFF. The CDR3, as DNA: TGTGCCAGCTGCAGGACGGGCTGGGGAGCTGAAGCTTTCTTT. The gene calls are TRBV27 and TRBJ1-1; no clear D gene. Germline CDR1 is MNHEY and CDR2 is SMNVEV (reference sequence). CDR3 length: 14 amino acids. V dropped 8 bases and J dropped 6 bases, with 19 bases sitting between them.

This clone appeared once. The chain is built from TRBV6-1 and TRBJ1-6; the D is unclear. Trimming stripped 1 base from V and 9 bases from J, with 13 bases between. Germline V gene lookup returns CDR1 MNHNS and CDR2 SASEGT. There are 15 residues in the CDR3. The CDR3 nucleotides read TGTGCCAGCAGTGAAGAGAGGATTGGAAGTTCACCCCTCCACTTT. The encoded protein is CASSEERIGSSPLHF.

As concerns this clone: Other nucleotide sequences in the sample specify the same CDR3. J is TRBJ2-7 and V is TRBV10-1; 7 bases fit TRBD1. The length of the CDR3 is 13 residues. Germline V gene data show CDR1 as WNHNN and CDR2 as SYGVQD (reference sequence). Trimming removed 2 bases from V and 3 bases from J; junction bases left unmatched: 1. This chain's CDR3 is CASSENRGYEQYF. DNA for the CDR3: TGCGCCAGCAGTGAGAACAGGGGCTACGAGCAGTACTTC.

The gene calls are TRBV7-2 and TRBJ1-1; D uncertain. CDR1 SGHTA and CDR2 FQGNSA come from the germline V gene. V lost 4 bases and J lost 4, with 10 bases in between. The CDR3 is made up of 13 amino acids. CDR3 sequence: CASSWEEVTEAFF. The DNA of the CDR3 is TGTGCCAGCAGCTGGGAAGAAGTCACTGAAGCTTTCTTT.

The rearrangement links TRBV10-2 to TRBJ1-3; no clear D gene. CDR3 length: 15 amino acids. Trimming stripped 3 bases from V and 3 bases from J, with 12 bases between. The germline CDR1 and CDR2 sequences are WSHSY and SAAADI. The DNA for the CDR3 is TGCGCCAGCAGTGATCTTTGGCTCGGTGGAAACACCATATATTTT. Its protein is CASSDLWLGGNTIYF.

The J gene is TRBJ1-1, the V gene TRBV7-9; D gene unclear. This CDR3 has 15 amino acids. Germline-derived CDR1 and CDR2 are SEHNR and FQNEAQ (reference sequence). V was trimmed by 2 bases and J by 4 bases, leaving 14 bases between them. The CDR3 DNA reads TGTGCCAGCAGCTTAATCCCGACGGAGGGCACTGAAGCTTTCTTT. Amino acids: CASSLIPTEGTEAFF.

The rearrangement uses TRBV10-2 and TRBJ1-5, with 7 bases lining up with TRBD1. V trimming: 3 bases; J trimming: 0 bases; junction bases outside the gene matches: 2. Germline V gene lookup returns CDR1 WSHSY and CDR2 SAAADI. This CDR3 has 15 amino acids. The CDR3 coding sequence is TGCGCCAGCAGTGACGGACAGGTTAGCAATCAGCCCCAGCATTTT. Translation: CASSDGQVSNQPQHF.

The chain recombines TRBV7-2 with TRBJ2-3; D ambiguous. V was clipped by 5 bases and J by 1 base, with 13 bases between them. The CDR3 length is 15 residues. In germline, CDR1 is SGHTA, CDR2 FQGNSA. CDR3 in DNA: TGTGCCAGCAGCCCCTTCTTTGGCGGCACAGATACGCAGTATTTT. Protein product: CASSPFFGGTDTQYF.

In its sample, this clone was seen a few times. The chain joins TRBV5-1 to TRBJ2-2, with 9 positions matching TRBD1. Germline-derived CDR1 and CDR2 are SGHRS and YFSETQ. V was pared by 4 bases and J by 1 base, with 2 bases of the junction left unmatched. This CDR3 has 15 amino acids. Written as DNA, the CDR3 is TGCGCCAGCAGCCGGGACAGGGAGAACACCGGGGAGCTGTTTTTT. This gives the protein CASSRDRENTGELFF.

The chain employs TRBV5-1 and TRBJ2-5; D remains ambiguous. This CDR3 region has 13 residues. Trimming took off 0 bases at V and 3 bases at J, with 6 bases between the two ends. Per the germline V gene, CDR1 is SGHRS and CDR2 is YFSETQ. CDR3 region: CASSLGNKETQYF. The CDR3, as DNA: TGCGCCAGCAGCTTGGGGAACAAAGAGACCCAGTACTTC.

V is TRBV4-1 and J is TRBJ2-5, with D tentatively TRBD2 (6 bases). Trimming took 4 bases from V and 3 from J, leaving 18 bases between them. This CDR3 is 16 amino acids long. Germline CDR1 and CDR2: MGHRA and YSYEKL. CDR3 sequence (DNA): TGCGCCAGCAGCCTCCAAGGAGGGACGGACAAAGAGACCCAGTACTTC. It yields the protein CASSLQGGTDKETQYF.

Here the CDR3 DNA reads TGTGCCAGCAGCCCCCGGGGGGCGCAGGGATCCGGGGAGCTGTTTTTT. Amino acid sequence: CASSPRGAQGSGELFF. The chain is built from TRBV11-3 and TRBJ2-2, with D possibly TRBD2 on 7 matching bases. Trimming shortened V by 5 bases and J by 6 bases, and 19 bases separated the two germline ends. This CDR3 is 16 amino acids long. CDR1 is SGHNT and CDR2 is YENEEA in the germline V gene.

The V and J genes are TRBV6-5 and TRBJ1-6, with TRBD1 matching 8 bases. From germline, CDR1 is MNHEY and CDR2 SVGAGI. The CDR3 extends over 14 amino acids. V lost 2 bases to trimming and J lost 14 bases; unmatched junction nucleotides: 8. This CDR3 reads CASSYRADRATLHF. The CDR3 DNA reads TGTGCCAGCAGTTACCGAGCGGACAGGGCGACCCTCCACTTT.

For this clone: One end of the junction varies from germline; a read error may be responsible. The chain is built from TRBV7-7 and TRBJ2-1; 13 nucleotides line up with TRBD2. Germline CDR1 SSHAT, CDR2 FNYEAQ (reference sequence). This CDR3 is built from 13 residues. CDR3 nucleotides: TGTGCTAGCAGCCCGGGACTAGCGGGAGAGCAGTTCTTC. Amino acids: CASSPGLAGEQFF.

This sequence joins TRBV29-1 and TRBJ1-1; perhaps TRBD1 as D (6 bases). Germline-derived CDR1 and CDR2 are SQVTM and ANQGSEA. Trimming pared 7 bases from V and 5 bases from J, leaving 11 bases between. The CDR3 loop spans 11 amino acids. CDR3 DNA: TGCAGCGCTGAGGACAGAACTGAAGCTTTCTTT. Its protein is CSAEDRTEAFF.